The text below deals with one TCR beta chain. Its antigen is not yet known. Base qualities were left out, and no much larger clone turns up one base away. The donors were included in the validation cohort of roughly 130 subjects, a group kept apart from the approximately 690-subject first cohort. The method behind the library was the immunoSEQ multiplex PCR assay. As for how the authors treated the data: A statistical classification framework was built for diagnosing cytomegalovirus status from the catalog of TCR beta chain sequences. Held by TCRdb, this immuneACCESS table contains in-frame sequences only and omits some clones. Under half of the omission traces to an unresolved V gene where checked; the cause of the rest is unknown. The DNA gave D and trimming, while V, J and clone size come from that table. The sample yields about 150,000 clones; approximately 86% were counted once. In total, the top ten clones hold more than 20% of the sample.

This specimen comes from a study of cytomegalovirus exposure and HLA in healthy donors (dated by TCRdb to 2016 to 2017). Regarding the research as a whole: According to a later analysis, one platform produced both the roughly 110 validation repertoires and the 670 or so repertoires of the first cohort. To predict cytomegalovirus infection status, the study combined high-throughput TCR immunosequencing, statistical association of individual TCRs with disease status, and machine learning. In addition to the first cohort of 650 to 750 subjects, a separate validation cohort of 120 different subjects was used. The aim of the study was to test whether cataloging public T cell receptors could identify signatures of past pathogen exposure.

Findings and caveats that apply to the study as a whole: The authors suggested that the approach could potentially be generalized to other disease states and immunological phenotypes. A later analysis had no HLA typing for the validation cohort, so co-occurrence there was scored across all 110 or so repertoires. Of the cluster scores, approximately 95% were above 0 in a later analysis, which found that TCRs clustered in the first cohort also tended to co-occur in the approximately 110 validation repertoires. Most TCR sequences were seen in very few donors, while some public TCRs were found in many individuals. In the study, approximately 160 TCR beta chains were listed as associated with cytomegalovirus. In vitro tests confirmed that three of the cytomegalovirus-associated TCR beta chains recognize cytomegalovirus antigens. The classifier was reported to diagnose cytomegalovirus status with high specificity and sensitivity in both the original cohort and the validation cohort.

CDR1 and CDR2 were assigned from the germline V gene (reference sequence) as LNHDA and SQIVND. The CDR3, from cysteine to phenylalanine, totals 11 residues. The CDR3 DNA has 33 bases and is translated from base 1. V gives up 7 bases and J gives up 10 bases, and the segment between their germline ends measures 13 bases. The sample consisted of PBMCs. This clonotype was obtained from a man aged 18 to 29 in good health and CMV-seropositive. The chain is encoded by TRBV19 joined to TRBJ1-1, with the D gene not clear enough to name. The CDR3 corresponds to CASTTAERAFF. The DNA reads as follows: TGTGCCAGTACCACCGCGGAGCGAGCTTTCTTT.